Sequencing of this T cell receptor (beta chain) was carried out in a study of regulatory T cells in long-lasting Graves disease. Time point given: newly diagnosed GD, antithyroid drugs for less than 3 months. PBMC RNA served as the TCR library source. This clonotype has a count of ten or more. CDR3-region Arm-PCR and iRepertoire HTBI primers produced the TCR beta libraries. One entry per CDR3 protein, called by TCRdb with MiXCR from the multiplex PCR reads. The sample holds about 620,000 distinct CDR3 sequences, 16% seen once. Germline lookup yields CDR1 MNHEY and CDR2 SMNVEV (reference sequence). Losses at the gene ends were 8 bases for V and 7 bases for J; bases not matched to a gene: 6. The CDR3 sequence is 13 residues long. These sequences were also reported in another study, on T cells in Graves' hyperthyroidism and ophthalmopathy. That work states: Expanded thyroid clonotypes (above 0.001) were mostly also found in blood.

The sequencing used peripheral blood mononuclear cells (PBMCs), collected at new diagnosis, from a patient treated with antithyroid drugs. V gene TRBV27 combines with J gene TRBJ1-5, with 9 bases that match TRBD1. The sequence was collected from a woman aged 25 to 39 with Graves disease. DNA for the CDR3: TGTGCCAGCGGGGGGACAGGGTACCAGCCCCAGCATTTT. Its translation: CASGGTGYQPQHF.